A single sample gave rise to the 10 T cell receptor beta chains below, sequenced in a study of blood T cell repertoires in COVID-19 (dated by TCRdb to the early 2020s). The library was made by the immunoSEQ multiplex PCR assay. Not all clones reach the TCRdb copy of this immuneACCESS table, which keeps in-frame sequences only. Checked studies attribute under half of the gap to unresolved V genes and leave the rest unexplained. Across this sample there are around 52,000 clones, with more than 75% seen only once. Together, the top ten hold roughly 22% of the sample. The sequenced material came from peripheral blood. Receptors originate from a woman aged 55-70 years with acute or convalescent COVID-19.

The rearrangement uses TRBV21-1 and TRBJ1-1; TRBD1 is the table's D call, not checked against the DNA. TRBV21-1 represents a pseudogene. The CDR3 contains 16 residues. CDR3: CASSKGTGRENTEAFF. The CDR3 DNA is TGTGCCAGCAGCAAAGGGACAGGGCGGGAGAACACTGAAGCTTTCTTT.

The V and J genes are TRBV7-3 and TRBJ1-5; D possibly corresponds to TRBD1 (5 bases). The CDR3 is made up of 18 amino acids. Deletions cut 2 bases from V and 0 bases from J, with 17 bases between. The germline V gene encodes CDR1 SGHTA and CDR2 FQGTGA. The CDR3 region is CASSLGGSRLSSNQPQHF. The CDR3, as DNA: TGTGCCAGCAGCTTAGGGGGGTCGAGACTGAGTAGCAATCAGCCCCAGCATTTT.

This clone was counted between two and nine times. The rearrangement links TRBV6-5 to TRBJ2-7; 12 nucleotides agree with TRBD1. Germline CDR1 reads MNHEY; CDR2 reads SVGAGI. Trimming at V came to 4 bases and at J to 6 bases, leaving 4 bases not matched to a gene. The CDR3 loop spans 14 amino acids. The CDR3 DNA sequence: TGTGCCAGCAGTTCCGGGACAGGGGGCTTCGAGCAGTACTTC. This translates into CASSSGTGGFEQYF.

The chain carries TRBV4-1 and TRBJ1-4; D not resolved. V was clipped by 2 bases and J by 5 bases, with 6 bases between them. The CDR3 spans 13 residues. Germline V gives CDR1 MGHRA, CDR2 YSYEKL. The CDR3 reads CASSQTVNEKLFF. In nucleotides, the CDR3 is TGCGCCAGCAGCCAAACAGTAAATGAAAAACTGTTTTTT.

The chain combines TRBV6-1 with TRBJ1-2; a possible D gene is TRBD1 (6 bases). Germline V lookup: CDR1 MNHNS, CDR2 SASEGT. Trimming left V 2 bases short and J 2 bases short, with 6 bases between. The CDR3 is 13 amino acids. The CDR3 bases are TGTGCCAGCAGTGAACAGGGGAACTATGGCTACACCTTC. The encoded protein is CASSEQGNYGYTF.

This rearrangement joins TRBV2 to TRBJ2-2, with D possibly being TRBD1 (5 bases). CDR3 size: 13 residues. V was trimmed by 8 bases and J by 5 bases, leaving 12 bases between them. Germline V CDR1 and CDR2: SNHLY, FYNNEI. The chain's CDR3 is CASVQGRTGELFF. The CDR3 region has the DNA TGTGCCAGCGTCCAGGGAAGAACCGGGGAGCTGTTTTTT. Full variable domain (outside the CDR3, taken from reference TRBV2 and TRBJ2-2): EPEVTQTPSHQVTQMGQEVILRCVPISNHLYFYWYRQILGQKVEFLVSFYNNEISEKSEIFDDQFSVERPDGSNFTLKIRSTKLEDSAMYFCASVQGRTGELFFGEGSRLTVL.

The chain recombines TRBV6-2 or TRBV6-3 with TRBJ2-7, with TRBD2 as a possible D gene (6 bases). Per germline, CDR1 MNHEY and CDR2 SVGEGT. CDR3 size: 15 residues. V shed 4 bases and J shed 2 bases, with 15 bases lying between them. This CDR3 reads CASSFTSSSPYEQYF. In DNA form, the CDR3 reads TGTGCCAGCAGTTTCACTAGCTCTTCTCCCTACGAGCAGTACTTC.

This clone was detected only once. The chain joins TRBV7-2 to TRBJ2-2; 12 bases match TRBD1. Trimming at V came to 5 bases and at J to 4 bases, leaving 5 bases not matched to a gene. Germline-derived CDR1 and CDR2 are SGHTA and FQGNSA. CDR3 size: 16 residues. CDR3 in DNA: TGTGCCAGCAGCCCTGGGGGACAGGGGGCCACCGGGGAGCTGTTTTTT. Its protein product is CASSPGGQGATGELFF.

In its sample, this clone was seen a few times. The chain has TRBV13 and TRBJ1-1; 8 positions agree with TRBD1. The CDR3 length is 16 residues. Trimming at V came to 5 bases and at J to 5 bases, leaving 13 bases not matched to a gene. Germline V gene sequence: CDR1 PRHDT, CDR2 FYEKMQ (reference sequence). CDR3 loop: CASSALWTGPMTEAFF. The CDR3 coding sequence is TGTGCCAGCAGCGCACTATGGACAGGGCCGATGACTGAAGCTTTCTTT. The full variable domain, in which reference TRBV13 and TRBJ1-1 provide the parts outside the CDR3, is AAGVIQSPRHLIKEKRETATLKCYPIPRHDTVYWYQQGPGQDPQFLISFYEKMQSDKGSIPDRFSAQQFSDYHSELNMSSLELGDSALYFCASSALWTGPMTEAFFGQGTRLTVV.

This chain connects TRBV27 to TRBJ2-1; perhaps TRBD1 as D (7 bases). The V gene's germline CDR1 is MNHEY and CDR2 SMNVEV (reference sequence). CDR3 size: 16 residues. V lost 5 bases to trimming and J lost 8 bases, with 22 bases between them. The CDR3 loop reads CASSRRAGGPYYEQFF. CDR3 sequence (DNA): TGTGCCAGCAGTCGACGGGCAGGGGGGCCTTATTATGAGCAGTTCTTC.